What follows are 9 T cell receptor beta chains derived from one specimen sequenced in a study of T cell responses to AZD1222 COVID-19 vaccine. Sequencing was performed with immunoSEQ multiplex PCR; in TCRdb, only in-frame clones are kept and a portion is missing. The sample holds some 130,000 clones, 70% to 90% seen once. This sample comprised peripheral blood, obtained on day 0 of AZD1222 vaccination. These receptors were taken from an adult in good health.

The chain recombines TRBV2 with TRBJ1-4; D gene uncertain. Between the trimmed V and J ends, which lost 5 bases and 0 bases, there was a span of 13 bases. This CDR3 region has 16 residues. Germline V lookup: CDR1 SNHLY, CDR2 FYNNEI. The CDR3 DNA reads TGTGCCAGCAGTTTCAGACACGTTGCAACTAATGAAAAACTGTTTTTT. Translation: CASSFRHVATNEKLFF.

The sample holds one count of this clone. This chain joins TRBV6-4 and TRBJ1-5, with D hard to call. V gave up 6 bases and J gave up 3 bases, with 9 bases separating them. CDR3 length equals 13 residues. Germline-derived CDR1 and CDR2 are MRHNA and SNTAGT. The CDR3 sequence: CASSTGNNQPQHF. The CDR3 bases are TGTGCCAGCAGCACCGGGAACAATCAGCCCCAGCATTTT.

This rearrangement joins TRBV18 to TRBJ2-6, with D possibly matching TRBD1 (6 bases). Germline CDR1 reads KGHSH; CDR2 reads LQKENI. This CDR3 contains 16 residues. Trimming pared 8 bases from V and 2 bases from J, leaving 16 bases between. The DNA of the CDR3 is TGTGCCAGCGCCTCAGGGGAAGGGGCTGGGGCCAACGTCCTGACTTTC. This translates into CASASGEGAGANVLTF. Full variable domain (missing parts from reference TRBV18 and TRBJ2-6): NAGVMQNPRHLVRRRGQEARLRCSPMKGHSHVYWYRQLPEEGLKFMVYLQKENIIDESGMPKERFSAEFPKEGPSILRIQQVVRGDSAAYFCASASGEGAGANVLTFGAGSRLTVL.

This clone showed up just once. V gene TRBV28 combines with J gene TRBJ1-6; 7 bases agree with TRBD1. The V segment lost 5 bases and the J segment 8 bases; nucleotides outside the gene matches: 9. The CDR3 covers 15 residues. The germline CDR1 and CDR2 sequences are MDHEN and SYDVKM. CDR3 sequence (DNA): TGTGCCAGCAGTCCACGTTCAGGGGGTGATTCACCCCTCCACTTT. Translation: CASSPRSGGDSPLHF.

This clone came up a few times. The chain combines TRBV2 with TRBJ1-5; D not certain. CDR1 and CDR2 (germline): SNHLY, FYNNEI. CDR3 size: 13 residues. V lost 4 bases and J lost 4, with 8 bases in between. CDR3 nucleotides: TGTGCCAGCAGTGTACCCGGAAATCAGCCCCAGCATTTT. As protein: CASSVPGNQPQHF. The full variable domain, in which reference TRBV2 and TRBJ1-5 provide the parts outside the CDR3, is EPEVTQTPSHQVTQMGQEVILRCVPISNHLYFYWYRQILGQKVEFLVSFYNNEISEKSEIFDDQFSVERPDGSNFTLKIRSTKLEDSAMYFCASSVPGNQPQHFGDGTRLSIL.

The CDR3 nucleotides read TGTGCTAGTGGGCTACCAGAGGGGGCAGGGGGCTACACCTTC. Its translation is CASGLPEGAGGYTF. The J gene is TRBJ1-2, the V gene TRBV12-5, with 7 bases fitting TRBD1. From germline, CDR1 is LGHNT and CDR2 FRNRAP. The V gene end was trimmed by 6 bases and the J gene end by 8 bases; junction bases not matched to a gene: 12. The CDR3 contains 14 residues.

The chain carries TRBV9 and TRBJ2-7; 7 nucleotides line up with TRBD1. Trimming at V came to 4 bases and at J to 1 base, leaving 5 bases not matched to a gene. Germline V gene sequence: CDR1 SGDLS, CDR2 YYNGEE. The CDR3 has 14 residues. CDR3: CASSPTGQSYEQYF. CDR3 nucleotide sequence: TGTGCCAGCAGCCCCACGGGACAGTCCTACGAGCAGTACTTC.

This chain links TRBV11-3 with TRBJ1-3, with unresolved D. Germline V gene lookup returns CDR1 SGHNT and CDR2 YENEEA. Trimming took 3 bases from V and 1 from J, leaving 4 bases between them. The CDR3 loop spans 13 amino acids. CDR3 sequence reads: CASSLGSGNTIYF. The CDR3 coding sequence is TGTGCCAGCAGCTTGGGATCTGGAAACACCATATATTTT.

The gene calls are TRBV2 and TRBJ2-7, with D tentatively TRBD1 or TRBD2 (5 bases each). CDR1 and CDR2 (germline): SNHLY, FYNNEI. V lost 5 bases, J lost 6 bases, and 17 bases lay in between. The CDR3 contains 14 residues. The DNA of the CDR3 is TGTGCCAGCAGTAGGGACGGCCGCAAAGGCGAGCAGTACTTC. Translated: CASSRDGRKGEQYF.